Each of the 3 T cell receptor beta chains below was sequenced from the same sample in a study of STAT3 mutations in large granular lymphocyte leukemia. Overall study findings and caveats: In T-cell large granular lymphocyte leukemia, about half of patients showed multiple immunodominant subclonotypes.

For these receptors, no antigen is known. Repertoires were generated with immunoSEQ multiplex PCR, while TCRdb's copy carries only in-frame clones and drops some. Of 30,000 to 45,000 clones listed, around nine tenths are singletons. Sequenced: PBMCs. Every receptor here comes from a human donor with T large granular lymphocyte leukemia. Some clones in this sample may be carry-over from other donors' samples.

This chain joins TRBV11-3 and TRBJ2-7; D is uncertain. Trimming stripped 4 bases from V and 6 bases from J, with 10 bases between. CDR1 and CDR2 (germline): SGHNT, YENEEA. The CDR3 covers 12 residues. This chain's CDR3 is CASSSEPPEQYV. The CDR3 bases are TGTGCCAGCAGCTCGGAGCCTCCCGAGCAGTACGTC.

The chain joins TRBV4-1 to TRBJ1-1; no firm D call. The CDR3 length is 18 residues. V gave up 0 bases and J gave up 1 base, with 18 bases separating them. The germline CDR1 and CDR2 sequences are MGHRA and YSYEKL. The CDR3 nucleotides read TGCGCCAGCAGCCAAGATGTAGCGACCGCCGGGAGGAACACTGAAGCTTTCTTT. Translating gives CASSQDVATAGRNTEAFF.

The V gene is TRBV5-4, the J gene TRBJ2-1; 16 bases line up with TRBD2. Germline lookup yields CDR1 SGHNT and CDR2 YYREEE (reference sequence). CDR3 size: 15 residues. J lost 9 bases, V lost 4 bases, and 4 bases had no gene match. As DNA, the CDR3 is TGTGCCAGCAGCCCGGGACTAGCGGGGGGGCTTGAGCAGTTCTTC. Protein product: CASSPGLAGGLEQFF.